Shown below are 12 T cell receptor beta chains from a single sample sequenced in a study of T cells in Graves' hyperthyroidism and ophthalmopathy. From RNA transcripts, TCR beta CDR3 regions were amplified. The HTBI primer set was used in a first-round RT-PCR of the TCR CDR3. MiXCR, run by TCRdb on the multiplex PCR reads, gives a single entry per CDR3 protein. The sample lists a few hundred thousand distinct CDR3 sequences, approximately 14% occurring once. Sequencing was done on a sample of blood. These receptors were obtained from a woman aged 25-40 years with Graves' hyperthyroidism.

This clonotype appeared many times. The V and J genes are TRBV7-2 and TRBJ2-2; a weak D match, TRBD2 (5 bases). V gave up 5 bases and J gave up 5 bases, with 9 bases separating them. The germline V gene has CDR1 SGHTA and CDR2 FQGNSA. The CDR3 contains 13 residues. DNA for the CDR3: TGTGCCAGCAGCCGCGGGCGGACCGGGGAGCTGTTTTTT. As protein: CASSRGRTGELFF.

This clonotype was recorded many times. Here the CDR3 reads CASSPAKNIQYF. The DNA for the CDR3 is TGTGCCAGCAGCCCAGCCAAAAACATTCAGTACTTC. The rearrangement links TRBV7-2 to TRBJ2-4; no firm D call. This CDR3 contains 12 residues. V lost 5 bases, J lost 0 bases, and 2 bases lay in between. CDR1 is SGHTA and CDR2 is FQGNSA in the germline V gene.

This clonotype was recorded at least ten times. The V and J genes are TRBV2 and TRBJ2-7; 8 bases are a match to TRBD1. This CDR3 contains 15 residues. V shed 5 bases, J shed 5 bases, and the junction held 11 bases outside the gene matches. Germline V lookup: CDR1 SNHLY, CDR2 FYNNEI. CDR3 nucleotides: TGTGCCAGCAGTCCAGAAACAGGGGGTCCCAACGAGCAGTACTTC. It codes for CASSPETGGPNEQYF.

This clonotype was observed at least ten times. In DNA form, the CDR3 reads TGCAGCGTTGGGGGCGGGAAGGGTATAGACGAGCAGTACTTC. It is translated as CSVGGGKGIDEQYF. The J gene is TRBJ2-7, the V gene TRBV29-1; the D gene is possibly TRBD2 (6 bases). The CDR3 has 14 residues. V was shortened by 4 bases and J by 5 bases, with 18 bases between the two germline ends. Germline V gene data show CDR1 as SQVTM and CDR2 as ANQGSEA.

This clonotype appeared a few times. This chain joins TRBV20-1 and TRBJ1-1; D gene ambiguous. V was shortened by 0 bases and J by 2 bases, with 7 bases between the two germline ends. The length of the CDR3 is 13 residues. Germline V CDR1 and CDR2: DFQATT, SNEGSKA (reference sequence). CDR3 amino acids: CSARDYTNTEAFF. CDR3 sequence (DNA): TGCAGTGCTAGAGATTACACCAACACTGAAGCTTTCTTT.

This clonotype was seen a handful of times. The rearrangement uses TRBV10-3 and TRBJ1-2; D is uncertain. V was cut by 0 bases and J by 3 bases, with 8 bases left in between. From germline, CDR1 is ENHRY and CDR2 SYGVKD. The CDR3 has 14 amino acids. CDR3 region: CAISESGNHYGYTF. The CDR3 DNA reads as TGTGCCATCAGTGAGTCTGGGAACCACTATGGCTACACCTTC.

In this sample, this clonotype turned up a few times. The rearrangement uses TRBV19 and TRBJ2-1, with 9 bases identical to TRBD1. Trimming removed 4 bases from V and 3 bases from J; junction bases left unmatched: 1. This CDR3 has 14 amino acids. In germline, CDR1 is LNHDA, CDR2 SQIVND (reference sequence). The CDR3 sequence is CASSKGQGYNEQFF. The CDR3 DNA sequence: TGTGCCAGTAGTAAGGGACAGGGCTACAATGAGCAGTTCTTC.

This clonotype has ten or more counts. The chain couples TRBV11-2 to TRBJ1-6; no firm D call. V was clipped by 3 bases and J by 8 bases, with 14 bases between them. This CDR3 is 15 amino acids long. CDR1 and CDR2 from the germline V gene are SGHAT and FQNNGV. The CDR3 sequence: CASSFRSNGDSPLHF. CDR3 in DNA: TGTGCCAGCAGCTTCAGGTCGAACGGCGATTCACCCCTCCACTTT.

This clonotype came up a few times. The chain links TRBV7-9 to TRBJ2-1; 9 bases fit TRBD2. Losses at the gene ends were 2 bases for V and 0 bases for J; bases not matched to a gene: 5. The CDR3 is 17 amino acids. Germline values: CDR1 SEHNR, CDR2 FQNEAQ (reference sequence). This CDR3 is CASSLRLAGDSYNEQFF. CDR3 sequence (DNA): TGTGCCAGCAGCTTAAGGTTAGCGGGAGACTCCTACAATGAGCAGTTCTTC.

Ten or more counts support this clonotype. V gene TRBV7-3 combines with J gene TRBJ2-3, with 7 bases that match TRBD1. CDR3 size: 16 residues. V lost 5 bases to trimming and J lost 6 bases; unmatched junction nucleotides: 14. Germline V CDR1 and CDR2: SGHTA, FQGTGA. DNA of the CDR3: TGTGCCAGCAGCCCACCACCGACAGGGCGAGGGGATACGCAGTATTTT. Translating it yields CASSPPPTGRGDTQYF.

There are many counts of this clonotype. The rearrangement uses TRBV20-1 and TRBJ1-6; weak D call: TRBD1 (5 bases). The CDR3 sequence is 15 residues long. V lost 1 base and J lost 8, with 15 bases in between. The germline gives CDR1 DFQATT, CDR2 SNEGSKA (reference sequence). CDR3 DNA sequence: TGCAGTGCTAGAGGGGGGATCGGAAGGGATTCACCCCTCCACTTT. Its protein is CSARGGIGRDSPLHF.

Note on this clonotype: A much more abundant neighbour one base away suggests this may be a read error. The chain combines TRBV29-1 with TRBJ1-5, with D possibly being TRBD1 (5 bases). The germline V and J ends were trimmed by 3 bases and 1 base, with 10 bases remaining between them. The CDR3 totals 14 residues. Germline CDR1 is SQVTM and CDR2 is ANQGSEA. This CDR3 reads CSVEGDLSNQPQHF. DNA for the CDR3: TGCAGCGTTGAGGGGGACTTAAGCAATCAGCCCCAGCATTTT.